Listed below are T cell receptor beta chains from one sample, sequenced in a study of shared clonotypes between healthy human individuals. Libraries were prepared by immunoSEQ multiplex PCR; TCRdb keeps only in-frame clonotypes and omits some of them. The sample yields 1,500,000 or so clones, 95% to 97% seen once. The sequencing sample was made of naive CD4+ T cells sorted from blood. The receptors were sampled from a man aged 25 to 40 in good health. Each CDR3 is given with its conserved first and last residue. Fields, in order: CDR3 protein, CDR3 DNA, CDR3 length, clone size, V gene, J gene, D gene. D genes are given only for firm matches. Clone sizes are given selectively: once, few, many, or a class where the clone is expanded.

CDR3aa: CASSFSSGNEQFF; CDR3nt: TGTGCCAGCAGCTTTTCGTCGGGAAATGAGCAGTTCTTC; len: 13; abundance: NA; v_gene: TRBV7-7; j_gene: TRBJ2-1; d_gene: NA
CDR3aa: CASSLAGSTGELFF; CDR3nt: TGCGCCAGCAGCTTGGCAGGTAGCACCGGGGAGCTGTTTTTT; len: 14; abundance: NA; v_gene: TRBV5-1; j_gene: TRBJ2-2; d_gene: NA
CDR3aa: CASSERDLPLF; CDR3nt: TGTGCCAGCAGTGAGCGGGACTTGCCTCTATTC; len: 11; abundance: NA; v_gene: TRBV6-1; j_gene: TRBJ2-7; d_gene: NA
CDR3aa: CASSAGVDTQYF; CDR3nt: TGTGCCAGCAGCGCGGGGGTAGATACGCAGTATTTT; len: 12; abundance: NA; v_gene: TRBV14; j_gene: TRBJ2-3; d_gene: TRBD2
CDR3aa: CASSFLAGENTEAFF; CDR3nt: TGTGCCAGCAGCTTTTTGGCAGGGGAGAACACTGAAGCTTTCTTT; len: 15; abundance: NA; v_gene: TRBV5-5; j_gene: TRBJ1-1; d_gene: NA
CDR3aa: CASSSPKAANEQFF; CDR3nt: TGTGCCAGCAGCAGCCCGAAGGCCGCAAATGAGCAGTTCTTC; len: 14; abundance: NA; v_gene: TRBV7-2; j_gene: TRBJ2-1; d_gene: NA
CDR3aa: CSAEMGPLGYGYTF; CDR3nt: TGCAGCGCCGAAATGGGCCCATTGGGCTATGGCTACACCTTC; len: 14; abundance: NA; v_gene: TRBV29-1; j_gene: TRBJ1-2; d_gene: NA
CDR3aa: CASSQWGQGALTDTQYF; CDR3nt: TGCGCCAGCAGCCAATGGGGACAGGGGGCCCTCACAGATACGCAGTATTTT; len: 17; abundance: NA; v_gene: TRBV4-1; j_gene: TRBJ2-3; d_gene: TRBD1
CDR3aa: CAKSSGSSETQYF; CDR3nt: TGTGCCAAGAGTAGCGGGAGCTCGGAGACCCAGTACTTC; len: 13; abundance: NA; v_gene: TRBV5-8; j_gene: TRBJ2-5; d_gene: TRBD2
CDR3aa: CASSLESVNTGELFF; CDR3nt: TGTGCCAGCAGCTTGGAGTCAGTAAACACCGGGGAGCTGTTTTTT; len: 15; abundance: NA; v_gene: TRBV5-6; j_gene: TRBJ2-2; d_gene: NA
CDR3aa: CAWSPHTDTQYF; CDR3nt: TGTGCCTGGAGTCCCCACACAGATACGCAGTATTTT; len: 12; abundance: NA; v_gene: TRBV30; j_gene: TRBJ2-3; d_gene: NA
CDR3aa: CASSIGTGSSYEQYF; CDR3nt: TGTGCCAGCAGCATCGGGACAGGGTCCTCCTACGAGCAGTACTTC; len: 15; abundance: NA; v_gene: TRBV5-8; j_gene: TRBJ2-7; d_gene: TRBD1
CDR3aa: CASSLQGTRGLVGYTF; CDR3nt: TGTGCCAGCAGTTTACAGGGTACTCGAGGGCTGGTCGGCTACACCTTC; len: 16; abundance: NA; v_gene: TRBV28; j_gene: TRBJ1-2; d_gene: NA
CDR3aa: CASIIWGQGSSYNEQFF; CDR3nt: TGCGCCAGCATAATTTGGGGACAGGGGAGCTCCTACAATGAGCAGTTCTTC; len: 17; abundance: NA; v_gene: TRBV10-1; j_gene: TRBJ2-1; d_gene: TRBD1
CDR3aa: CASGDTRVSQYF; CDR3nt: TGTGCCAGCGGTGACACTCGAGTTTCACAGTACTTC; len: 12; abundance: NA; v_gene: TRBV2; j_gene: TRBJ2-5; d_gene: NA
CDR3aa: CASSVASDRGRGYEQYF; CDR3nt: TGTGCCAGCAGCGTAGCGTCCGACAGGGGTCGGGGGTACGAGCAGTACTTC; len: 17; abundance: NA; v_gene: TRBV9; j_gene: TRBJ2-7; d_gene: TRBD1
CDR3aa: CAISDSSITDTQYF; CDR3nt: TGTGCCATCAGTGACAGTTCTATCACAGATACGCAGTATTTT; len: 14; abundance: NA; v_gene: TRBV10-3; j_gene: TRBJ2-3; d_gene: NA
CDR3aa: CASSALLAGDYNEQFF; CDR3nt: TGTGCCAGCAGCGCTTTACTAGCGGGAGACTACAATGAGCAGTTCTTC; len: 16; abundance: once; v_gene: TRBV9; j_gene: TRBJ2-1; d_gene: TRBD2
CDR3aa: CASSETRGPQNIQYF; CDR3nt: TGCGCCAGCAGTGAAACCCGGGGACCACAAAACATTCAGTACTTC; len: 15; abundance: NA; v_gene: TRBV10-1; j_gene: TRBJ2-4; d_gene: NA
CDR3aa: CATKRQLTDTQYF; CDR3nt: TGTGCCACCAAAAGACAGCTCACAGATACGCAGTATTTT; len: 13; abundance: NA; v_gene: TRBV19; j_gene: TRBJ2-3; d_gene: NA
CDR3aa: CASSPQGRYYGYTF; CDR3nt: TGTGCCAGCAGCCCGCAAGGGCGATACTATGGCTACACCTTC; len: 14; abundance: NA; v_gene: TRBV5-5; j_gene: TRBJ1-2; d_gene: NA
CDR3aa: CASSWGPAQGDTDTQYF; CDR3nt: TGCGCCAGCAGCTGGGGACCAGCACAGGGAGACACAGATACGCAGTATTTT; len: 17; abundance: NA; v_gene: TRBV5-1; j_gene: TRBJ2-3; d_gene: NA
CDR3aa: CASSPPEGLAQETQYF; CDR3nt: TGTGCCAGCTCACCTCCCGAGGGGCTTGCCCAAGAGACCCAGTACTTC; len: 16; abundance: few; v_gene: TRBV18; j_gene: TRBJ2-5; d_gene: NA
CDR3aa: CASSVGSWTNYGYTF; CDR3nt: TGTGCCAGCAGCGTAGGTTCGTGGACTAACTATGGCTACACCTTC; len: 15; abundance: once; v_gene: TRBV9; j_gene: TRBJ1-2; d_gene: NA
CDR3aa: CASSLASRTGSSYEQYF; CDR3nt: TGCGCCAGCAGCTTGGCCTCCAGGACAGGGAGCTCCTACGAGCAGTACTTC; len: 17; abundance: NA; v_gene: TRBV5-1; j_gene: TRBJ2-7; d_gene: TRBD1
CDR3aa: CASSLRGTGELFF; CDR3nt: TGTGCCAGCAGCTTACGGGGCACCGGGGAGCTGTTTTTT; len: 13; abundance: NA; v_gene: TRBV7-9; j_gene: TRBJ2-2; d_gene: NA
CDR3aa: CASSSQDRLYEQYF; CDR3nt: TGTGCCAGCTCCTCCCAGGACAGGTTGTACGAGCAGTACTTC; len: 14; abundance: once; v_gene: TRBV18; j_gene: TRBJ2-7; d_gene: TRBD1
CDR3aa: CASSTGTSLYNEQFF; CDR3nt: TGCGCCAGCAGTACCGGGACTAGTCTCTACAATGAGCAGTTCTTC; len: 15; abundance: NA; v_gene: TRBV5-1; j_gene: TRBJ2-1; d_gene: TRBD2
CDR3aa: CASSLVAPKANEQFF; CDR3nt: TGTGCCAGCAGCTTAGTGGCCCCCAAGGCGAATGAGCAGTTCTTC; len: 15; abundance: NA; v_gene: TRBV7-9; j_gene: TRBJ2-1; d_gene: NA
CDR3aa: CASSARNEKLFF; CDR3nt: TGTGCCAGCAGCGCCCGGAATGAAAAACTGTTTTTT; len: 12; abundance: NA; v_gene: TRBV2; j_gene: TRBJ1-4; d_gene: NA
CDR3aa: CATSRGISGGNQPQHF; CDR3nt: TGTGCCACCAGCAGAGGGATTTCAGGGGGCAATCAGCCCCAGCATTTT; len: 16; abundance: NA; v_gene: TRBV15; j_gene: TRBJ1-5; d_gene: NA
CDR3aa: CASSQERGTEAFF; CDR3nt: TGTGCCAGCAGCCAAGAGAGGGGGACTGAAGCTTTCTTT; len: 13; abundance: NA; v_gene: TRBV4-2; j_gene: TRBJ1-1; d_gene: NA
CDR3aa: CASTSGGTQPPYEQYF; CDR3nt: TGTGCCAGCACCTCTGGGGGGACTCAGCCCCCTTACGAGCAGTACTTC; len: 16; abundance: NA; v_gene: TRBV28; j_gene: TRBJ2-7; d_gene: NA
CDR3aa: CASSQVDSSYEQYF; CDR3nt: TGTGCCAGCAGCCAAGTTGACAGTTCCTACGAGCAGTACTTC; len: 14; abundance: NA; v_gene: TRBV4-2; j_gene: TRBJ2-7; d_gene: NA
CDR3aa: CASSLPQVYPDTQYF; CDR3nt: TGTGCCAGCAGCTTACCCCAGGTCTATCCAGATACGCAGTATTTT; len: 15; abundance: NA; v_gene: TRBV7-3; j_gene: TRBJ2-3; d_gene: NA
CDR3aa: CASSLPATGTSEKLFF; CDR3nt: TGTGCCAGCAGCTTACCGGCGACAGGGACTTCTGAAAAACTGTTTTTT; len: 16; abundance: NA; v_gene: TRBV7-2; j_gene: TRBJ1-4; d_gene: TRBD1
CDR3aa: CASSLEGLAGGVETQYF; CDR3nt: TGCGCCAGCAGCTTAGAAGGACTAGCGGGAGGGGTCGAGACCCAGTACTTC; len: 17; abundance: NA; v_gene: TRBV5-1; j_gene: TRBJ2-5; d_gene: TRBD2
CDR3aa: CASSLLAGSTDTQYF; CDR3nt: TGTGCCAGCAGCTTACTAGCGGGGTCCACAGATACGCAGTATTTT; len: 15; abundance: NA; v_gene: TRBV7-3; j_gene: TRBJ2-3; d_gene: TRBD2
CDR3aa: CASSPVVETQYF; CDR3nt: TGTGCCAGCTCACCAGTAGTAGAGACCCAGTACTTC; len: 12; abundance: NA; v_gene: TRBV18; j_gene: TRBJ2-5; d_gene: NA
CDR3aa: CASRADSPKNTEAFF; CDR3nt: TGCGCCAGCAGGGCGGACAGCCCCAAGAACACTGAAGCTTTCTTT; len: 15; abundance: NA; v_gene: TRBV10-2; j_gene: TRBJ1-1; d_gene: NA
CDR3aa: CASSLVGGKTYEQYF; CDR3nt: TGTGCCAGCAGCTTGGTGGGGGGAAAAACCTACGAGCAGTACTTC; len: 15; abundance: NA; v_gene: TRBV5-4; j_gene: TRBJ2-7; d_gene: NA
CDR3aa: CASSSGTGGQETQYF; CDR3nt: TGTGCCAGCAGCTCCGGGACAGGGGGCCAAGAGACCCAGTACTTC; len: 15; abundance: NA; v_gene: TRBV5-4; j_gene: TRBJ2-5; d_gene: TRBD1